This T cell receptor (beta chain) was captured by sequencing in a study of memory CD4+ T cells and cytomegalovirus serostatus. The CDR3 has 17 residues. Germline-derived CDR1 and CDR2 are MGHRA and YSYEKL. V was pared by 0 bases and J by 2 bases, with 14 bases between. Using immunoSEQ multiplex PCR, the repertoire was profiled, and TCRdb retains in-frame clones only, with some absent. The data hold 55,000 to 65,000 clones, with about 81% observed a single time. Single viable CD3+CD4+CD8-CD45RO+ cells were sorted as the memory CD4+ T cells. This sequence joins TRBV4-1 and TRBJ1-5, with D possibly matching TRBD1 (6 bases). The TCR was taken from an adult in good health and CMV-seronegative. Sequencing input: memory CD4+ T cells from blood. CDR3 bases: TGCGCCAGCAGCCAAGAAAGACAGGAAAAAGGCAATCAGCCCCAGCATTTT. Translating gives CASSQERQEKGNQPQHF.